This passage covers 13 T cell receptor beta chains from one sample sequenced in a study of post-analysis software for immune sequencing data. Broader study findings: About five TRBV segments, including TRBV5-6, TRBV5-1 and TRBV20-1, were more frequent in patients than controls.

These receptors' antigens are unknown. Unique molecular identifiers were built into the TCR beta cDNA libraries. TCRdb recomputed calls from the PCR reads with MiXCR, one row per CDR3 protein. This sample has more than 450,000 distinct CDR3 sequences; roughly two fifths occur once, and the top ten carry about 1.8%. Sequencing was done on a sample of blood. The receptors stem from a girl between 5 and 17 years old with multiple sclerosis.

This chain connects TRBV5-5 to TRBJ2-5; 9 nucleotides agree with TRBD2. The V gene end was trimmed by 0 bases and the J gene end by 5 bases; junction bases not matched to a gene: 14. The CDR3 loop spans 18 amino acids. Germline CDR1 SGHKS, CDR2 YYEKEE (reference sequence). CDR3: CASSLDVSGSKFPETQYF. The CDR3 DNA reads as TGTGCCAGCAGCTTGGACGTTAGCGGGAGTAAGTTCCCGGAGACCCAGTACTTC.

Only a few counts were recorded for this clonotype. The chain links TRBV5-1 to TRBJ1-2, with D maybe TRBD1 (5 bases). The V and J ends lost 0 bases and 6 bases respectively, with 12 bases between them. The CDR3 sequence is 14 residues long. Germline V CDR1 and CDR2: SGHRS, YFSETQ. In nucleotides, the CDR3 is TGCGCCAGCAGCTTGGCTCTCAGGGAAAATGGCTACACCTTC. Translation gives CASSLALRENGYTF.

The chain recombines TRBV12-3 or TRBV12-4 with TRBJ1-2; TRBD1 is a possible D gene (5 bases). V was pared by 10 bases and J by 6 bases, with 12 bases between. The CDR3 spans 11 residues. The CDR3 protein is CATHGGDGYTF. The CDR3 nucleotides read TGTGCCACCCACGGGGGGGATGGCTACACCTTC.

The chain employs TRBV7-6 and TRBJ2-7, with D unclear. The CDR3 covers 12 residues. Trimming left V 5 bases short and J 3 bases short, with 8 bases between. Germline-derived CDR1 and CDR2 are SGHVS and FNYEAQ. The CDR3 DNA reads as TGTGCCAGCAGCGGATATCACTACGAGCAGTACTTC. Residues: CASSGYHYEQYF.

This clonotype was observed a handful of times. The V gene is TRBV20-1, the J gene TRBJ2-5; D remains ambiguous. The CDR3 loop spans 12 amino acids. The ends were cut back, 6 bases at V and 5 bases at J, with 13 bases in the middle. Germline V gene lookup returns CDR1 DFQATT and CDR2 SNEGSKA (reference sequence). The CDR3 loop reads CSAPPLGETQYF. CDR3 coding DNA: TGCAGTGCCCCCCCTCTGGGGGAGACCCAGTACTTC.

DNA of the CDR3: TGTGCCAGCAGCCCAGACAGGTCTTACAATGAGCAGTTCTTC. It is translated as CASSPDRSYNEQFF. The chain uses TRBV11-2 and TRBJ2-1; possibly TRBD1 for D (6 bases). Per germline, CDR1 SGHAT and CDR2 FQNNGV. The V gene lost 5 bases and the J gene lost 4 bases, with 12 bases spanning the gap. This CDR3 region has 14 residues.

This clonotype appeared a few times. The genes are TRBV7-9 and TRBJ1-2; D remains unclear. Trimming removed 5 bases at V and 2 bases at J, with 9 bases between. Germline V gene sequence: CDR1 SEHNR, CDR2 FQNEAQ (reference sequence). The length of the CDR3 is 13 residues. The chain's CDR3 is CASSRGQNYGYTF. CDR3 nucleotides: TGTGCCAGCAGCCGCGGCCAAAACTATGGCTACACCTTC.

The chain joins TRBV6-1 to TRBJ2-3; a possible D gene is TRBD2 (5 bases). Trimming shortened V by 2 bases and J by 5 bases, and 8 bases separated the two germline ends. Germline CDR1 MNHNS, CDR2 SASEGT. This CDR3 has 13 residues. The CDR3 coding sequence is TGTGCCAGCAGTGAACAGGCGGGAGATACGCAGTATTTT. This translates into CASSEQAGDTQYF.

The CDR3 DNA reads as TGTGCCAGCAGTGCGATGGCGGGGCGAGCAGATACGCAGTATTTT. This translates into CASSAMAGRADTQYF. V usage is TRBV25-1 and J usage is TRBJ2-3; D is possibly TRBD2 (6 bases). Germline V gene data show CDR1 as MGHDK and CDR2 as SYGVNS. The CDR3 length is 15 residues. The V end was cut by 4 bases, the J end by 4 bases, with 15 bases between.

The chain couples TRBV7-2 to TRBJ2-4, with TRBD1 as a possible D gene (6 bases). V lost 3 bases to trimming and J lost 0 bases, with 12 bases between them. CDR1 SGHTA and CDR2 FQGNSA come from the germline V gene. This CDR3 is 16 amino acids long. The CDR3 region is CASSFYGQTAKNIQYF. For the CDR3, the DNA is TGTGCCAGCAGCTTTTACGGACAGACAGCCAAAAACATTCAGTACTTC. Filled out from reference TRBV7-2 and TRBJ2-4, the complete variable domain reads GAGVSQSPSNKVTEKGKDVELRCDPISGHTALYWYRQSLGQGLEFLIYFQGNSAPDKSGLPSDRFSAERTGGSVSTLTIQRTQQEDSAVYLCASSFYGQTAKNIQYFGAGTRLSVL.

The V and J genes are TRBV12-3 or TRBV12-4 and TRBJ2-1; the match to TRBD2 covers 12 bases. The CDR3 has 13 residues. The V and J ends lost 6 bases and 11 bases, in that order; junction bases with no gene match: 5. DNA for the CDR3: TGTGCCAGCAGGGATCTAGCGGGGGGGAAGCAGTTCTTC. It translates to CASRDLAGGKQFF.

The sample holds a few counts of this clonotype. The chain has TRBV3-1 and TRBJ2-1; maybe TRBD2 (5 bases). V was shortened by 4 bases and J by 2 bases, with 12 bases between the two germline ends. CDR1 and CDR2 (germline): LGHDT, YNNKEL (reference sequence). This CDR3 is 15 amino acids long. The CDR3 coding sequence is TGTGCCAGCAGCCGAGCGGAAGGAGCCTACAATGAGCAGTTCTTC. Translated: CASSRAEGAYNEQFF.

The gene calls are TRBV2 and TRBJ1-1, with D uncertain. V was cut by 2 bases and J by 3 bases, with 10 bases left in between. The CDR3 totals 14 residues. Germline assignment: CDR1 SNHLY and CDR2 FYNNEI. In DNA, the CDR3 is TGTGCCAGCAGTGAATGGGGTGTGGACACTGAAGCTTTCTTT. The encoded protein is CASSEWGVDTEAFF.